This T cell receptor beta chain derives from a study of control samples from healthy donors and cancer patients. This CDR3 spans 15 amino acids. With 3 bases clipped from V and 5 bases from J, the junction kept 9 bases outside the gene matches. Germline values: CDR1 SGHRS, CDR2 YFSETQ. Sequencing used immunoSEQ multiplex PCR; TCRdb keeps in-frame clones, though not all of them. The table lists about 140,000 clones, approximately 86% of them singletons. The chain recombines TRBV5-1 with TRBJ2-7; 9 bases align to TRBD1. The clonotype was recovered from a woman younger than 45 in good health. Sample: blood. CDR3 DNA: TGCGCCAGCAGCTATTCCGGGACAGGGTTTAACGAGCAGTACTTC. Its protein is CASSYSGTGFNEQYF.